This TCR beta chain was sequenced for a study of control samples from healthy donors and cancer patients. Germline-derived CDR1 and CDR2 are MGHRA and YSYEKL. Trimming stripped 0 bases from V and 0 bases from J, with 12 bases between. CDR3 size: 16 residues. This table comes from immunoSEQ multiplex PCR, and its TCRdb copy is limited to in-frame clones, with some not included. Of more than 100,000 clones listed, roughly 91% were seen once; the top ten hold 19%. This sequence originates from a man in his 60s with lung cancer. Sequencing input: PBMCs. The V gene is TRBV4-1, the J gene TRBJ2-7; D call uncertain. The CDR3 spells CASSQDYTVSSYEQYF. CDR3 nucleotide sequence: TGCGCCAGCAGCCAAGACTACACAGTGAGCTCCTACGAGCAGTACTTC.